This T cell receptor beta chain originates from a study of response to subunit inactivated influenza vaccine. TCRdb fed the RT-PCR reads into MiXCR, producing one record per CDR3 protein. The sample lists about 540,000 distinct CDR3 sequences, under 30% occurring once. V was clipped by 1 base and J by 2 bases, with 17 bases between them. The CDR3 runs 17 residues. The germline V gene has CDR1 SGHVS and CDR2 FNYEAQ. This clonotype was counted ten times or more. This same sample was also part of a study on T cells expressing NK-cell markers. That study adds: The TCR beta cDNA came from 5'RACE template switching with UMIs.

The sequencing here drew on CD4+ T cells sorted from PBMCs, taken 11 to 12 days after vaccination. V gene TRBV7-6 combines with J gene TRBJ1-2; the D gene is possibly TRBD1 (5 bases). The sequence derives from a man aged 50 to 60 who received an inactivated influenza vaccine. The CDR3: CASSLGGRRSPNYGYTF. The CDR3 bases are TGTGCCAGCAGCTTAGGGGGGAGAAGGTCCCCCAACTATGGCTACACCTTC.